The present T cell receptor beta chain was sequenced within a study of cytomegalovirus exposure and HLA in healthy donors. CDR1 is SGHAT, CDR2 FQNNGV, per germline. CDR3 length: 12 residues. Trimming removed 0 bases at V and 7 bases at J, with 7 bases between. TCRdb's table, derived via immunoSEQ multiplex PCR, lists solely in-frame clones and lacks some. This sample yields 140,000 or so clones, of which about 91% are seen a single time; 9% to 9.5% belongs to the top ten. Turning to this clone: Its antigen is undetermined.

Study results and limitations: Researchers catalogued some 160 TCR beta chains as cytomegalovirus-associated. Testing in vitro showed three CMV-associated chains specific for CMV antigens.

Among the roughly 120 subjects of the validation cohort, separate from the roughly 670-subject first cohort, were the donors. Sequencing was performed on PBMCs. The chain uses TRBV11-2 and TRBJ2-7; a weak D match, TRBD2 (5 bases). This TCR was sampled from a woman between 18 and 29 years old in good health and CMV-seropositive. CDR3 nucleotides: TGTGCCAGCAGCTTAGATAGCGAGGAGCAGTACTTC. Protein product: CASSLDSEEQYF.